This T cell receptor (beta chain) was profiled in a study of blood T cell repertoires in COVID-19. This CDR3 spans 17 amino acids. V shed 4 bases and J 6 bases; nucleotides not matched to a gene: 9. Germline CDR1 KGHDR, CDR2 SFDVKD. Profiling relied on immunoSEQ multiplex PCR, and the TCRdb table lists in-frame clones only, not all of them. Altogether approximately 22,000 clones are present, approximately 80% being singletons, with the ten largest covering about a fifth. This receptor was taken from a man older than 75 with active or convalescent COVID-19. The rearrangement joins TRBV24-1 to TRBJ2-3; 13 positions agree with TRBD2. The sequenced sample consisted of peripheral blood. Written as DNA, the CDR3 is TGTGCCACCAGTGAATCCGGACTAGCGGGGGAGGGGGATACGCAGTATTTT. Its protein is CATSESGLAGEGDTQYF.